A single sample gave rise to the 3 T cell receptor beta chains below, sequenced in a study of cytomegalovirus exposure and HLA in healthy donors. The PCR used 60 Vbeta and 13 Jbeta primers. TCRdb keeps only in-frame clones here, not all; method: immunoSEQ multiplex PCR. In the table there are 130,000 to 150,000 clones, approximately 79% of which are singletons. The specimen sequenced was PBMCs. Every receptor here comes from a woman aged 40 to 55 in good health and CMV-seropositive.

This clone was found a few times. The V call is TRBV10-3, the J call TRBJ2-2; D uncertain. The V end lost 4 bases, the J end lost 1 base, and 10 bases lay between the germline ends. CDR1 and CDR2 (germline): ENHRY, SYGVKD. The CDR3 extends over 15 amino acids. DNA for the CDR3: TGTGCCATCAGTGGGTCTCCGGTGAACACCGGGGAGCTGTTTTTT. Protein sequence: CAISGSPVNTGELFF.

V gene TRBV18 combines with J gene TRBJ2-1, with 10 bases lining up with TRBD2. The CDR3 has 16 residues. Looked up from germline, CDR1 is KGHSH and CDR2 is LQKENI. Trimming at V came to 3 bases and at J to 4 bases, leaving 6 bases not matched to a gene. The CDR3 DNA reads as TGTGCCAGCTCACCGGCTAGCGGGGGCCTTTACAATGAGCAGTTCTTC. Residues: CASSPASGGLYNEQFF.

In its sample, this clone was seen a few times. The genes are TRBV4-1 and TRBJ2-1; 10 bases align to TRBD2. The CDR3 sequence is 15 residues long. Looked up from germline, CDR1 is MGHRA and CDR2 is YSYEKL. V gave up 0 bases and J gave up 10 bases; unmatched junction bases: 6. The DNA of the CDR3 is TGCGCCAGCAGCCAAGAGGGTACTAGCGGGGCGGAGCAGTTCTTC. Its translation is CASSQEGTSGAEQFF.